The 15 T cell receptor beta chains below come from one sample, sequenced in a study of regulatory T cells in long-lasting Graves disease. With iRepertoire HTBI primers and Arm-PCR of CDR3 regions, TCR beta libraries were built. TCRdb re-called the multiplex PCR reads with MiXCR, one entry per CDR3 protein. In the table there are 680,000 or so distinct CDR3 sequences, approximately 15% of which are singletons. Time point of the sample: newly diagnosed GD, antithyroid drugs for less than 3 months. The authors made the TCR library using RNA they extracted from PBMCs. Another study also made use of these data, one on T cells in Graves' hyperthyroidism and ophthalmopathy.

The material was peripheral blood mononuclear cells (PBMCs), obtained at new diagnosis, from a patient treated with antithyroid drugs. The receptors come from a woman aged 25 to 39 with Graves disease.

This clonotype was seen many times. V usage is TRBV27 and J usage is TRBJ1-2, with TRBD1 matching 8 bases. In germline, CDR1 is MNHEY, CDR2 SMNVEV (reference sequence). With 5 bases clipped from V and 4 bases from J, the junction kept 6 bases outside the gene matches. The CDR3 loop spans 14 amino acids. CDR3 protein: CASSMDRVVYGYTF. The CDR3 DNA follows: TGTGCCAGCAGTATGGACAGGGTAGTCTATGGCTACACCTTC.

This clonotype was detected a few times. This could be a read error, since a much larger clone is one nucleotide away. The rearrangement uses TRBV12-3 or TRBV12-4 and TRBJ1-2, with 7 bases aligning to TRBD1. V was pared by 3 bases and J by 4 bases, with 5 bases of the junction left unmatched. The CDR3 is made up of 14 amino acids. In DNA, the CDR3 is TGTGCCAGCAGTTTTCGGACAGGCATCTATGGCTACACCTTC. Translated: CASSFRTGIYGYTF.

The rearrangement links TRBV3-1 to TRBJ2-2; 10 nucleotides line up with TRBD2. CDR3 size: 14 residues. Losses at the gene ends were 2 bases for V and 6 bases for J; bases not matched to a gene: 0. CDR1 is LGHDT, CDR2 YNNKEL, per germline (reference sequence). CDR3 in DNA: TGTGCCAGCAGCCAACTAGCGGGAGCCGGGGAGCTGTTTTTT. Its protein product is CASSQLAGAGELFF.

The rearrangement joins TRBV12-3 or TRBV12-4 to TRBJ1-4; D perhaps matches TRBD1 (5 bases). Deletions cut 2 bases from V and 6 bases from J, with 13 bases between. This CDR3 is 15 amino acids long. The CDR3 is CASSLTPRDHEKLFF. The DNA of the CDR3 is TGTGCCAGCAGTTTAACCCCCAGGGACCATGAAAAACTGTTTTTT.

V is TRBV19 and J is TRBJ2-3; 13 bases map to TRBD2. V lost 5 bases, J lost 1 base, and 9 bases stayed unmatched. The CDR3 has 18 residues. From germline, CDR1 is LNHDA and CDR2 SQIVND (reference sequence). As DNA, the CDR3 is TGTGCCAGTAGTTTCGGACTAGCGGGAGTCCCGGGCACAGATACGCAGTATTTT. Translating it yields CASSFGLAGVPGTDTQYF. Looking up the rest from reference TRBV19 and TRBJ2-3 gives the full variable domain: DGGITQSPKYLFRKEGQNVTLSCEQNLNHDAMYWYRQDPGQGLRLIYYSQIVNDFQKGDIAEGYSVSREKKESFPLTVTSAQKNPTAFYLCASSFGLAGVPGTDTQYFGPGTRLTVL.

This clonotype showed up many times. The chain links TRBV28 to TRBJ1-4, with D maybe TRBD1 (5 bases). Germline values: CDR1 MDHEN, CDR2 SYDVKM. Trimming stripped 8 bases from V and 8 bases from J, with 24 bases between. The CDR3 covers 16 residues. The CDR3 sequence: CASQREIGASGEKLFF. In nucleotides, the CDR3 is TGTGCCAGCCAACGGGAAATCGGGGCGAGCGGGGAAAAACTGTTTTTT.

The rearrangement uses TRBV10-2 and TRBJ2-7; D is perhaps TRBD2 (5 bases). This CDR3 has 14 residues. The ends were cut back, 6 bases at V and 3 bases at J, with 15 bases in the middle. Germline V gene data show CDR1 as WSHSY and CDR2 as SAAADI. As DNA, the CDR3 is TGCGCCAGCAGGACTGGAACAAGCGGCTACGAGCAGTACTTC. This codes for CASRTGTSGYEQYF.

This clonotype was counted at least ten times. V and J are TRBV28 and TRBJ2-7; 8 bases fit TRBD1. The V gene's germline CDR1 is MDHEN and CDR2 SYDVKM. With 8 bases clipped from V and 9 bases from J, the junction kept 18 bases outside the gene matches. The CDR3 length is 15 residues. This CDR3 is CASVWDRKLLGGQYF. The CDR3 nucleotides read TGTGCCAGCGTCTGGGACAGGAAACTATTGGGAGGGCAGTACTTC.

The chain links TRBV3-1 to TRBJ1-2; D perhaps matches TRBD1 (6 bases). Trimming took 5 bases from V and 4 from J, leaving 14 bases between them. CDR1 LGHDT and CDR2 YNNKEL come from the germline V gene (reference sequence). The CDR3 runs 14 residues. CDR3 coding DNA: TGTGCCAGCAGCTTTTCAGGGGAGTCCTATGGCTACACCTTC. Protein: CASSFSGESYGYTF. The entire variable domain, with the rest obtained from reference TRBV3-1 and TRBJ1-2, is as follows: DTAVSQTPKYLVTQMGNDKSIKCEQNLGHDTMYWYKQDSKKFLKIMFSYNNKELIINETVPNRFSPKSPDKAHLNLHINSLELGDSAVYFCASSFSGESYGYTFGSGTRLTVV.

This clonotype has more than one count but fewer than ten. J is TRBJ1-1 and V is TRBV27, with a weak D call TRBD1 (5 bases). This CDR3 has 14 residues. V lost 4 bases, J lost 7 bases, and 16 bases lay in between. CDR1 and CDR2 from the germline V gene are MNHEY and SMNVEV (reference sequence). The CDR3 loop is CASSSYGGPFEAFF. CDR3 DNA: TGTGCCAGCAGTTCGTACGGGGGTCCTTTTGAAGCTTTCTTT.

This clonotype appeared a few times. This chain connects TRBV13 to TRBJ2-3; 14 bases map to TRBD2. The CDR3 consists of 19 residues. The ends lost 4 bases at V and 1 base at J; junction bases unmatched: 10. Looked up from germline, CDR1 is PRHDT and CDR2 is FYEKMQ (reference sequence). The CDR3 loop is CASSSGTSGSGAGTDTQYF. The CDR3 nucleotides read TGTGCCAGCAGCTCCGGGACTAGCGGGAGTGGAGCGGGCACAGATACGCAGTATTTT.

This clonotype was recorded a few times. This chain joins TRBV6-1 and TRBJ1-1; D not resolved. CDR3 length equals 11 residues. V lost 6 bases and J lost 5, with 7 bases in between. CDR1 and CDR2 (germline): MNHNS, SASEGT. CDR3 in amino acids: CASSRRTEAFF. The CDR3 DNA reads as TGTGCCAGCAGCAGGAGGACTGAAGCTTTCTTT.

In this sample, this clonotype turned up many times. The CDR3 region is CASSPILAVHKEEQFF. The CDR3 region has the DNA TGTGCCAGCTCACCGATACTAGCGGTGCACAAGGAGGAGCAGTTCTTC. V and J are TRBV18 and TRBJ2-1; 8 nucleotides align to TRBD2. Germline-derived CDR1 and CDR2 are KGHSH and LQKENI. CDR3 length: 16 residues. J lost 10 bases, V lost 3 bases, and 14 bases had no gene match.

Comment on this clonotype: One junction end disagrees with the germline gene, perhaps due to a read error. The chain employs TRBV6-4 and TRBJ2-7; a possible D gene is TRBD2 (5 bases). In germline, CDR1 is MRHNA, CDR2 SNTAGT. The CDR3 contains 18 residues. The CDR3 sequence is CASSYSVSSGKSSYEQYF. CDR3 DNA: TGTGCCAGCAGTTACTCGGTCTCGTCCGGGAAGAGCTCCTACGAGCAGTACTTC.

This clonotype has ten or more counts. The chain joins TRBV6-1 to TRBJ2-5, with D maybe TRBD2 (6 bases). Germline CDR1 MNHNS, CDR2 SASEGT. This CDR3 is 13 amino acids long. The V end was cut by 6 bases, the J end by 4 bases, with 12 bases between. The CDR3 here is CASRPGGGETQYF. DNA of the CDR3: TGTGCCAGCAGACCCGGGGGAGGAGAGACCCAGTACTTC.